The 18 T cell receptor beta chains below come from one sample, sequenced in a study of blood T cell repertoires in COVID-19. Assay: immunoSEQ multiplex PCR; the TCRdb copy retains only in-frame clones and omits some. The sample lists more than 70,000 clones, around 79% seen once, with approximately 25% in the top ten. The source material was peripheral blood. The receptors stem from a human donor in a cohort sampled during active COVID-19.

This chain connects TRBV4-1 to TRBJ1-2; the match to TRBD1 covers 11 bases. Germline V gene data show CDR1 as MGHRA and CDR2 as YSYEKL. Unmatched junction bases numbered 13, after V lost 0 bases and J lost 7 bases. CDR3 length: 18 amino acids. The DNA of the CDR3 is TGCGCCAGCAGCCAAGATCGGGGGACAGGGGGGATAGGTTTTGGCTACACCTTC. Its translation: CASSQDRGTGGIGFGYTF.

This clone was counted a few times. This chain connects TRBV19 to TRBJ1-3; no definite D call. In germline, CDR1 is LNHDA, CDR2 SQIVND (reference sequence). The CDR3 has 16 amino acids. V was cut by 5 bases and J by 0 bases, with 14 bases left in between. The CDR3 nucleotides read TGTGCCAGTAGTGAGCCTGCAGGAAGCTCTGGAAACACCATATATTTT. The encoded protein is CASSEPAGSSGNTIYF.

The chain has TRBV5-1 and TRBJ2-7; TRBD1 is a possible D gene (6 bases). CDR3 length equals 14 residues. V was cut by 5 bases and J by 1 base, with 13 bases left in between. CDR1 and CDR2 (germline): SGHRS, YFSETQ. The CDR3 region is CASSRDTASYEQYF. In DNA, the CDR3 is TGCGCCAGCAGTCGGGACACAGCTTCCTACGAGCAGTACTTC.

The genes are TRBV19 and TRBJ2-7, with TRBD2 identical over 8 bases. CDR3 length: 14 amino acids. Trimming removed 4 bases from V and 4 bases from J; junction bases left unmatched: 6. The germline V gene encodes CDR1 LNHDA and CDR2 SQIVND (reference sequence). The CDR3 DNA reads TGTGCCAGTAGTACCCTCCCGGGGGGGTACGAGCAGTACTTC. Its translation is CASSTLPGGYEQYF.

The genes are TRBV11-2 and TRBJ1-6; the D gene is possibly TRBD1 (5 bases). Per the germline V gene, CDR1 is SGHAT and CDR2 is FQNNGV. The CDR3 is made up of 13 amino acids. V lost 8 bases, J lost 9 bases, and 14 bases lay in between. CDR3 sequence: CASQWGGPSPLHF. CDR3 bases: TGTGCCAGCCAATGGGGGGGTCCTTCACCCCTCCACTTT. Looking up the rest from reference TRBV11-2 and TRBJ1-6 gives the full variable domain: EAGVAQSPRYKIIEKRQSVAFWCNPISGHATLYWYQQILGQGPKLLIQFQNNGVVDDSQLPKDRFSAERLKGVDSTLKIQPAKLEDSAVYLCASQWGGPSPLHFGNGTRLTVT.

This rearrangement joins TRBV7-8 to TRBJ1-5, with 9 bases that match TRBD1. This CDR3 contains 16 residues. Germline V lookup: CDR1 SGHVS, CDR2 FQNEAQ. The V gene end was trimmed by 5 bases and the J gene end by 1 base; junction bases not matched to a gene: 6. CDR3 loop: CASSLLQGASNQPQHF. The CDR3 region has the DNA TGTGCCAGCAGCCTACTACAGGGGGCGAGCAATCAGCCCCAGCATTTT.

This clone was seen just once. The J gene is TRBJ1-2, the V gene TRBV5-1; no firm D call. The V gene lost 2 bases and the J gene lost 6 bases, with 8 bases spanning the gap. The CDR3 loop spans 12 amino acids. Germline V CDR1 and CDR2: SGHRS, YFSETQ. Here the CDR3 reads CASSLSADGYTF. The CDR3 DNA follows: TGCGCCAGCAGCTTATCTGCGGATGGCTACACCTTC.

The chain is built from TRBV7-2 and TRBJ2-7, with D possibly TRBD1 on 5 matching bases. The CDR3 covers 12 residues. Looked up from germline, CDR1 is SGHTA and CDR2 is FQGNSA. The V end lost 5 bases, the J end lost 8 bases, and 13 bases lay between the germline ends. For the CDR3, the DNA is TGTGCCAGCAGCCAGTCGACAGCGCAGCAGTACTTC. As protein: CASSQSTAQQYF.

This chain joins TRBV27 and TRBJ2-2, with 7 bases identical to TRBD1. This CDR3 region has 17 residues. V shed 7 bases and J 3 bases; nucleotides not matched to a gene: 14. Germline-derived CDR1 and CDR2 are MNHEY and SMNVEV (reference sequence). The CDR3 DNA reads TGTGCCAGCACTCTCTCGGCAGGGGGTGGGTACACCGGGGAGCTGTTTTTT. Residues: CASTLSAGGGYTGELFF.

V gene TRBV6-5 combines with J gene TRBJ1-6, with D hard to call. Trimming removed 5 bases from V and 15 bases from J, with 11 bases in between. The CDR3 sequence is 11 residues long. Germline assignment: CDR1 MNHEY and CDR2 SVGAGI. This CDR3 is CASSTGSLLHF. The CDR3 DNA reads as TGTGCCAGCAGTACCGGGAGCCTCCTCCACTTT.

The V gene is TRBV14, the J gene TRBJ1-6, with 10 bases matching TRBD1. This CDR3 comprises 16 residues. V shed 0 bases, J shed 8 bases, and the junction held 4 bases outside the gene matches. Germline CDR1 and CDR2: SGHDN and FVKESK. CDR3 nucleotide sequence: TGTGCCAGCAGCCAAGAGACAGGGGGCGAACATTCACCCCTCCACTTT. Its protein product is CASSQETGGEHSPLHF.

This chain joins TRBV6-5 and TRBJ1-4; 8 bases map to TRBD1. J lost 6 bases, V lost 0 bases, and 3 bases had no gene match. Germline V lookup: CDR1 MNHEY, CDR2 SVGAGI. This CDR3 comprises 15 residues. As DNA, the CDR3 is TGTGCCAGCAGTTACTCGTACAGGGGGGATGAAAAACTGTTTTTT. Its protein is CASSYSYRGDEKLFF.

This clone was seen a handful of times. The chain employs TRBV7-9 and TRBJ2-7, with 9 bases fitting TRBD1. This CDR3 region has 15 residues. Germline-derived CDR1 and CDR2 are SEHNR and FQNEAQ (reference sequence). V shed 5 bases and J 2 bases; nucleotides not matched to a gene: 7. This CDR3 is CASSRSRQGAYEQYF. The DNA of the CDR3 is TGTGCCAGCAGCCGATCTCGACAGGGGGCCTACGAGCAGTACTTC.

The V and J genes are TRBV2 and TRBJ2-5; TRBD2 matches at 11 bases. CDR1 is SNHLY and CDR2 is FYNNEI in the germline V gene. Trimming at V came to 7 bases and at J to 4 bases, leaving 8 bases not matched to a gene. The CDR3 sequence is 15 residues long. CDR3 DNA sequence: TGTGCCAGCACCGAGGGGCTAGCGGGAGGAGAGACCCAGTACTTC. This translates into CASTEGLAGGETQYF.

The chain is built from TRBV2 and TRBJ1-2; D might be TRBD1 (5 bases). Trimming cost V 11 bases and J 8 bases, with 15 bases left between them. There are 11 residues in the CDR3. Germline V CDR1 and CDR2: SNHLY, FYNNEI. The CDR3 bases are TGTGCCGCCCGGGGGTTGGGGGGCTACACCTTC. Its translation: CAARGLGGYTF.

This clone showed up just a few times. This CDR3 is CASSLVGQGGNTIYF. In DNA form, the CDR3 reads TGTGCCAGCAGCTTAGTTGGACAGGGAGGAAACACCATATATTTT. The V call is TRBV7-9, the J call TRBJ1-3, with 8 nucleotides matching TRBD1. The V gene's germline CDR1 is SEHNR and CDR2 FQNEAQ (reference sequence). Germline trimming cut 1 base from V and 4 bases from J; bases unmatched to any gene: 3. The CDR3 totals 15 residues.

This clone turned up a few times. This chain links TRBV5-1 with TRBJ1-1; D is unresolved. The CDR3 contains 15 residues. V was cut by 0 bases and J by 0 bases, with 9 bases left in between. Germline CDR1 SGHRS, CDR2 YFSETQ. CDR3: CASSLASEMNTEAFF. The CDR3 DNA reads TGCGCCAGCAGCTTGGCCTCAGAAATGAACACTGAAGCTTTCTTT.

In its sample, this clone was seen a few times. The V and J genes are TRBV5-1 and TRBJ2-2; 12 nucleotides line up with TRBD2. This CDR3 has 15 amino acids. V dropped 4 bases and J dropped 8; count of bases not matched to a gene: 6. The germline V gene has CDR1 SGHRS and CDR2 YFSETQ. The CDR3 sequence is CASSLGLAGKGELFF. For the CDR3, the DNA is TGCGCCAGCAGCCTAGGACTAGCGGGAAAGGGGGAGCTGTTTTTT. The full variable domain, rest sourced from reference TRBV5-1 and TRBJ2-2, is KAGVTQTPRYLIKTRGQQVTLSCSPISGHRSVSWYQQTPGQGLQFLFEYFSETQRNKGNFPGRFSGRQFSNSRSEMNVSTLELGDSALYLCASSLGLAGKGELFFGEGSRLTVL.